Below are 13 T cell receptor beta chains sequenced from a single sample in a study of tumor-infiltrating lymphocytes in localized non-small cell lung cancer. Generated by immunoSEQ multiplex PCR, the TCRdb table keeps only in-frame clones and is missing some. The data hold a few thousand clones, with 70% to 80% observed a single time. Sequenced input: uninvolved lung tissue not adjacent to the tumor. The source is a human donor with non-small cell lung cancer.

The V gene is TRBV5-1, the J gene TRBJ1-1; D is undetermined. Trimming took off 5 bases at V and 3 bases at J, with 20 bases between the two ends. Looked up from germline, CDR1 is SGHRS and CDR2 is YFSETQ. The CDR3 is made up of 16 amino acids. Written as DNA, the CDR3 is TGCGCCAGCAGTCCGGACCCTAGCTCGATGGACACTGAAGCTTTCTTT. Its translation: CASSPDPSSMDTEAFF. The full variable domain, rest sourced from reference TRBV5-1 and TRBJ1-1, is KAGVTQTPRYLIKTRGQQVTLSCSPISGHRSVSWYQQTPGQGLQFLFEYFSETQRNKGNFPGRFSGRQFSNSRSEMNVSTLELGDSALYLCASSPDPSSMDTEAFFGQGTRLTVV.

The genes are TRBV18 and TRBJ1-4; D possibly corresponds to TRBD1 (5 bases). Germline V gene lookup returns CDR1 KGHSH and CDR2 LQKENI. The CDR3 runs 13 residues. Trimming pared 4 bases from V and 7 bases from J, leaving 10 bases between. CDR3 nucleotide sequence: TGTGCCAGCTCACAGGGGCGGGCTGAAAAACTGTTTTTT. Its translation is CASSQGRAEKLFF.

The sample holds one count of this clone. CDR3 sequence: CASTPGGLTEAFF. The CDR3, as DNA: TGTGCCAGCACCCCGGGGGGGCTTACTGAAGCTTTCTTT. The chain has TRBV6-5 and TRBJ1-1; a possible D gene is TRBD1 (6 bases). Germline V CDR1 and CDR2: MNHEY, SVGAGI. The CDR3 is made up of 13 amino acids. Trimming cost V 7 bases and J 5 bases, with 14 bases left between them.

The chain carries TRBV27 and TRBJ1-5; D ambiguous. Germline V lookup: CDR1 MNHEY, CDR2 SMNVEV (reference sequence). V was cut by 4 bases and J by 0 bases, with 10 bases left in between. CDR3 length: 15 residues. The CDR3 spells CASSSLQNSNQPQHF. DNA of the CDR3: TGTGCCAGCAGTTCATTACAGAATAGCAATCAGCCCCAGCATTTT.

V is TRBV20-1 and J is TRBJ1-2, with TRBD1 matching over 8 bases. The CDR3 totals 10 residues. Germline lookup yields CDR1 DFQATT and CDR2 SNEGSKA (reference sequence). In DNA form, the CDR3 reads TGCGCAACAGGGGGCTATGGCTACACCTTC. It translates to CATGGYGYTF.

The CDR3: CASSQDYSLSNQPQHF. The DNA for the CDR3 is TGTGCCAGCAGCCAAGACTACAGCCTTAGCAATCAGCCCCAGCATTTT. The V gene is TRBV4-2, the J gene TRBJ1-5; D call uncertain. V lost 0 bases and J 0 bases, leaving 9 bases between the germline ends. In germline, CDR1 is LGHNA, CDR2 YNFKEQ. This CDR3 is built from 16 residues.

The chain recombines TRBV19 with TRBJ2-1; D possibly corresponds to TRBD2 (6 bases). Germline V CDR1 and CDR2: LNHDA, SQIVND (reference sequence). The CDR3 length is 18 residues. Deletions cut 9 bases from V and 2 bases from J, with 26 bases between. Here the CDR3 reads CARHPPSWLRGTYNEQFF. The CDR3 DNA reads TGTGCCAGGCACCCCCCGTCCTGGTTGCGGGGAACCTACAATGAGCAGTTCTTC. The entire variable domain, with the rest obtained from reference TRBV19 and TRBJ2-1, is as follows: DGGITQSPKYLFRKEGQNVTLSCEQNLNHDAMYWYRQDPGQGLRLIYYSQIVNDFQKGDIAEGYSVSREKKESFPLTVTSAQKNPTAFYLCARHPPSWLRGTYNEQFFGPGTRLTVL.

This clone was detected only once. This chain uses TRBV19 with TRBJ2-7; D might be TRBD2 (6 bases). The CDR3 has 11 amino acids. Germline lookup yields CDR1 LNHDA and CDR2 SQIVND (reference sequence). V was pared by 7 bases and J by 3 bases, with 7 bases between. CDR3 coding DNA: TGTGCCAGTAAGGAGGGCTACGAGCAGTACTTC. Residues: CASKEGYEQYF. The variable domain in full, completed from reference TRBV19 and TRBJ2-7, reads DGGITQSPKYLFRKEGQNVTLSCEQNLNHDAMYWYRQDPGQGLRLIYYSQIVNDFQKGDIAEGYSVSREKKESFPLTVTSAQKNPTAFYLCASKEGYEQYFGPGTRLTVT.

This clone came up once. The chain employs TRBV7-9 and TRBJ2-7, with TRBD1 identical over 7 bases. V shed 0 bases, J shed 4 bases, and the junction held 3 bases outside the gene matches. The germline V gene has CDR1 SEHNR and CDR2 FQNEAQ (reference sequence). The CDR3 runs 14 residues. CDR3 nucleotides: TGTGCCAGCAGCTTAGCAGGGGGCGAGTACGAGCAGTACTTC. It is translated as CASSLAGGEYEQYF.

This chain uses TRBV2 with TRBJ2-7; 10 bases agree with TRBD2. Germline V lookup: CDR1 SNHLY, CDR2 FYNNEI. Germline trimming cut 10 bases from V and 2 bases from J; bases unmatched to any gene: 8. The CDR3 loop spans 14 amino acids. The CDR3 spells CATARAGGPYEQYF. DNA of the CDR3: TGTGCCACGGCGAGAGCGGGGGGGCCCTACGAGCAGTACTTC. Supplemented by reference TRBV2 and TRBJ2-7, the full variable domain reads EPEVTQTPSHQVTQMGQEVILRCVPISNHLYFYWYRQILGQKVEFLVSFYNNEISEKSEIFDDQFSVERPDGSNFTLKIRSTKLEDSAMYFCATARAGGPYEQYFGPGTRLTVT.

The CDR3 nucleotides read TGTGCCAGCACAAGGGACAGGGGGAGAGATGGCTACACCTTC. Its translation is CASTRDRGRDGYTF. The V call is TRBV7-8, the J call TRBJ1-2, with TRBD1 matching over 11 bases. Germline loops: CDR1 SGHVS, CDR2 FQNEAQ. The CDR3 length is 14 residues. With 7 bases clipped from V and 6 bases from J, the junction kept 7 bases outside the gene matches.

CDR3 nucleotides: TGCAGCGTTGAGAGGTCGGGCAAGGAGCAGTTCTTC. It translates to CSVERSGKEQFF. The chain recombines TRBV29-1 with TRBJ2-1, with D unclear. This CDR3 is 12 amino acids long. V was pared by 3 bases and J by 10 bases, with 13 bases between. Germline V gene sequence: CDR1 SQVTM, CDR2 ANQGSEA.

The V call is TRBV5-1, the J call TRBJ1-6; 9 bases agree with TRBD1. The trim removed 4 bases at V and 10 bases at J, leaving 15 bases unmatched. The CDR3 covers 17 residues. From germline, CDR1 is SGHRS and CDR2 YFSETQ. The CDR3 nucleotides are TGCGCCAGCAGCCCCCGCGGGGGACAGGGCGCGGGGTCACCCCTCCACTTT. Translating it yields CASSPRGGQGAGSPLHF.